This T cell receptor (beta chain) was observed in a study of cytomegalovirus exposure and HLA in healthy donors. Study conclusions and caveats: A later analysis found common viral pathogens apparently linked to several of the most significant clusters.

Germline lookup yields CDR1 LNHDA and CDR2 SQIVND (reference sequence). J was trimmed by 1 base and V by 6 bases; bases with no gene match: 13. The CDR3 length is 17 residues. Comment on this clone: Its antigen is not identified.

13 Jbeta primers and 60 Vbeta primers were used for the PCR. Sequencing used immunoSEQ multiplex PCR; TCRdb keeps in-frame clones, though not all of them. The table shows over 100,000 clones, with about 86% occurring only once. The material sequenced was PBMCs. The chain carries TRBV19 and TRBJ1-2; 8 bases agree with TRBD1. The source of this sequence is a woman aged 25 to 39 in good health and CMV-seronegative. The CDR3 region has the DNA TGTGCCAGTAGCAATTCCGGACAGGGCGCCCTTAACTATGGCTACACCTTC. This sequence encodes CASSNSGQGALNYGYTF.